The 23 T cell receptor beta chains below come from one sample, sequenced in a study of T cell repertoires in cytomegalovirus infection. One entry per CDR3 protein, called by TCRdb with MiXCR from the reads. The repertoire includes approximately 730,000 distinct CDR3 sequences, roughly 30% of them detected once, and approximately 18% sits in the top ten. No antigen has been identified for these receptors. This material consisted of cultured PBMCs, taken from culture after CMV antigen stimulation. The origin of the receptors is a human donor in good health (CMV status not recorded). Some clones in this sample may be carry-over from other donors' samples.

There are a few counts of this clonotype. The V call is TRBV7-9, the J call TRBJ2-5, with TRBD1 matching 9 bases. J gave up 3 bases and V 2 bases, and 4 bases lay outside the gene matches. Germline V gene data show CDR1 as SEHNR and CDR2 as FQNEAQ (reference sequence). The CDR3 runs to 15 residues. The CDR3 here is CASSLMGDREETQYF. The CDR3 coding sequence is TGTGCCAGCAGCTTAATGGGGGACAGGGAAGAGACCCAGTACTTC.

This chain links TRBV6-1 with TRBJ1-1, with 7 bases aligning to TRBD1. Germline CDR1 MNHNS, CDR2 SASEGT. The CDR3 extends over 12 amino acids. V was clipped by 5 bases and J by 6 bases; unmatched bases: 3. CDR3 sequence (DNA): TGTGCCAGCAGTCTGACAGGGCCTGAAGCTTTCTTT. Amino acids: CASSLTGPEAFF.

Only a few counts were recorded for this clonotype. The rearrangement joins TRBV2 to TRBJ1-6; D might be TRBD1 (6 bases). Between the trimmed V and J ends, which lost 7 bases and 9 bases, there was a span of 16 bases. The CDR3 spans 14 residues. Germline CDR1 and CDR2: SNHLY and FYNNEI. Written as DNA, the CDR3 is TGTGCCAGCATCCCCAGGGCCAGGGGTTCACCCCTCCACTTT. The encoded protein is CASIPRARGSPLHF. Full variable domain (outside the CDR3, taken from reference TRBV2 and TRBJ1-6): EPEVTQTPSHQVTQMGQEVILRCVPISNHLYFYWYRQILGQKVEFLVSFYNNEISEKSEIFDDQFSVERPDGSNFTLKIRSTKLEDSAMYFCASIPRARGSPLHFGNGTRLTVT.

CDR3 region: CASSYSRQIPYEQYF. CDR3 in DNA: TGTGCCAGCAGTTACTCGAGACAGATCCCCTACGAGCAGTACTTC. The genes are TRBV6-5 and TRBJ2-7, with a weak D call TRBD1 (5 bases). CDR1 and CDR2 (germline): MNHEY, SVGAGI. Between the trimmed V and J ends, which lost 0 bases and 2 bases, there was a span of 11 bases. CDR3 length: 15 amino acids.

The V gene is TRBV5-1, the J gene TRBJ1-1; D is possibly TRBD1 (6 bases). The CDR3 has 14 amino acids. V lost 4 bases and J 2 bases, leaving 12 bases between the germline ends. Germline CDR1 is SGHRS and CDR2 is YFSETQ. The CDR3 loop is CASSGRGSNTEAFF. CDR3 in DNA: TGCGCCAGCAGCGGCAGGGGAAGCAACACTGAAGCTTTCTTT.

The V call is TRBV28, the J call TRBJ1-5; weak D call: TRBD1 (6 bases). The CDR3 covers 12 residues. CDR1 and CDR2 (germline): MDHEN, SYDVKM. The CDR3 region has the DNA TGTGGTACGCGGGGAGGGGGACAGCCCCAGCATTTT. Its translation: CGTRGGGQPQHF.

This clonotype was counted only a few times. This chain connects TRBV7-8 to TRBJ2-1; the match to TRBD2 covers 9 bases. This CDR3 has 16 residues. After removal of 6 bases from V and 7 bases from J, the junction contained 13 bases not matched to a gene. Germline V CDR1 and CDR2: SGHVS, FQNEAQ. CDR3 residues: CASSSTPWREGNEQFF. For the CDR3, the DNA is TGTGCCAGCAGTTCAACCCCTTGGCGGGAGGGGAATGAGCAGTTCTTC.

This clonotype was recorded many times. The V and J genes are TRBV7-2 and TRBJ2-1; D is unresolved. There are 17 residues in the CDR3. V lost 5 bases and J 0 bases, leaving 17 bases between the germline ends. Looked up from germline, CDR1 is SGHTA and CDR2 is FQGNSA. For the CDR3, the DNA is TGTGCCAGCAGCCCCCGACCCTTCCCGAGCTCCTACAATGAGCAGTTCTTC. It translates to CASSPRPFPSSYNEQFF.

V gene TRBV30 combines with J gene TRBJ2-1; maybe TRBD2 (6 bases). The length of the CDR3 is 16 residues. V gave up 1 base and J gave up 0 bases, with 13 bases separating them. From germline, CDR1 is GTSNPN and CDR2 SVGIG (reference sequence). CDR3 in DNA: TGTGCCTGGAGTGGGCGGCACGGGAGCTCCTACAATGAGCAGTTCTTC. Protein: CAWSGRHGSSYNEQFF.

In this sample, this clonotype turned up a few times. CDR3 DNA: TGTGCCAGCAGCGGGACTCTGACCCAGTACTTC. Translated: CASSGTLTQYF. V is TRBV7-2 and J is TRBJ2-5; weak D call: TRBD2 (6 bases). V lost 5 bases and J 7 bases, leaving 8 bases between the germline ends. CDR1 SGHTA and CDR2 FQGNSA come from the germline V gene. The CDR3 runs to 11 residues.

In its sample, this clonotype was seen many times. This sequence joins TRBV7-6 and TRBJ2-2; 7 bases map to TRBD2. V was clipped by 5 bases and J by 4 bases; unmatched bases: 10. Germline V gene lookup returns CDR1 SGHVS and CDR2 FNYEAQ. CDR3 length equals 16 residues. In nucleotides, the CDR3 is TGTGCCAGCAGCCTGCCTCGGGGACTAAGCACCGGGGAGCTGTTTTTT. Residues: CASSLPRGLSTGELFF.

DNA for the CDR3: TGTGCCAGCAGTTACCGAAGCCTCAGCCGCACAGATACGCAGTATTTT. It yields the protein CASSYRSLSRTDTQYF. The chain has TRBV6-5 and TRBJ2-3; D is ambiguous. The CDR3 extends over 16 amino acids. The V end was cut by 2 bases, the J end by 1 base, with 13 bases between. Germline V gene sequence: CDR1 MNHEY, CDR2 SVGAGI.

The chain links TRBV20-1 to TRBJ2-7; possible D gene TRBD2, 5 bases. The CDR3 has 14 amino acids. Germline values: CDR1 DFQATT, CDR2 SNEGSKA (reference sequence). Trimming removed 6 bases at V and 0 bases at J, with 15 bases between. Here the CDR3 reads CSATDPRDSYEQYF. For the CDR3, the DNA is TGCAGTGCGACCGATCCTCGGGACTCCTACGAGCAGTACTTC.

V usage is TRBV4-1 and J usage is TRBJ1-2; possibly TRBD1 for D (6 bases). Per germline, CDR1 MGHRA and CDR2 YSYEKL. Trimming stripped 0 bases from V and 8 bases from J, with 16 bases between. The CDR3 loop spans 15 amino acids. The CDR3 DNA reads TGCGCCAGCAGCCAAGAAACAGGGCCCAGGAGGGGCTACACCTTC. This gives the protein CASSQETGPRRGYTF.

The chain carries TRBV27 and TRBJ2-1; D tentatively fits TRBD1 or TRBD2 (6 bases each). CDR1 and CDR2 from the germline V gene are MNHEY and SMNVEV (reference sequence). With 6 bases removed from V and 7 bases from J, the gap between germline ends came to 19 bases. This CDR3 has 15 residues. CDR3 DNA sequence: TGTGCCAGCAGCCTAACATGGGGGGCGGGAAATGAGCAGTTCTTC. Translation gives CASSLTWGAGNEQFF.

The chain is built from TRBV10-3 and TRBJ1-2; D ambiguous. Germline-derived CDR1 and CDR2 are ENHRY and SYGVKD. Trimming pared 8 bases from V and 6 bases from J, leaving 7 bases between. CDR3 length: 10 residues. This CDR3 reads CAIWWHGYTF. The CDR3 DNA is TGTGCCATCTGGTGGCATGGCTACACCTTC.

Regarding this clonotype: One end of the junction fails to match germline, which may point to a read error. The chain carries TRBV7-2 and TRBJ2-3, with 8 nucleotides matching TRBD2. The CDR3 contains 14 residues. In germline, CDR1 is SGHTA, CDR2 FQGNSA. CDR3 sequence (DNA): TGTGCCAACAGCTTAGTTGCGGGGGGAGATACGCAGTATTTT. As protein: CANSLVAGGDTQYF.

This clonotype was counted only a few times. The chain joins TRBV5-6 to TRBJ2-7; D not resolved. The CDR3 contains 16 residues. Germline values: CDR1 SGHDT, CDR2 YYEEEE. V was shortened by 1 base and J by 3 bases, with 17 bases between the two germline ends. CDR3 sequence reads: CASSLFLSLGRYEQYF. The CDR3 region has the DNA TGTGCCAGCAGCTTGTTCTTGTCGCTGGGCCGCTACGAGCAGTACTTC.

The chain employs TRBV20-1 and TRBJ2-7, with 7 bases fitting TRBD2. The CDR3 runs to 16 residues. The V and J ends lost 0 bases and 2 bases, in that order; junction bases with no gene match: 10. The germline CDR1 and CDR2 sequences are DFQATT and SNEGSKA (reference sequence). CDR3 region: CSARDPGGSGPYEQYF. In DNA, the CDR3 is TGCAGTGCTAGAGACCCCGGGGGTAGCGGGCCCTACGAGCAGTACTTC.

This clonotype came up a few times. V gene TRBV7-8 combines with J gene TRBJ1-2; D possibly corresponds to TRBD1 (5 bases). CDR3 length: 15 amino acids. Germline loops: CDR1 SGHVS, CDR2 FQNEAQ. The germline V and J ends were trimmed by 5 bases and 1 base, with 14 bases remaining between them. CDR3 loop: CASSPDRSSNYGYTF. CDR3 nucleotides: TGTGCCAGCAGCCCCGACAGATCCAGTAACTATGGCTACACCTTC.

The gene calls are TRBV7-8 and TRBJ2-2, with D perhaps matching TRBD1 or TRBD2 (5 bases each). Trimming stripped 5 bases from V and 2 bases from J, with 9 bases between. There are 14 residues in the CDR3. The germline V gene encodes CDR1 SGHVS and CDR2 FQNEAQ. Here the CDR3 DNA reads TGTGCCAGCAGCAAGGGACCTAACACCGGGGAGCTGTTTTTT. Translated, it gives CASSKGPNTGELFF.

This clonotype was observed a few times. The chain carries TRBV4-2 and TRBJ2-1; D might be TRBD2 (6 bases). The CDR3 has 15 amino acids. Trimming cost V 0 bases and J 5 bases, with 11 bases left between them. In germline, CDR1 is LGHNA, CDR2 YNFKEQ. The CDR3 sequence is CASSQDGRGNNEQFF. The CDR3 bases are TGTGCCAGCAGCCAAGATGGACGGGGGAACAATGAGCAGTTCTTC.

Worth noting for this clonotype: A much more abundant neighbour one base away suggests this may be a read error. This rearrangement joins TRBV7-2 to TRBJ2-7; unclear D gene. Germline V CDR1 and CDR2: SGHTA, FQGNSA. This CDR3 has 15 residues. CDR3 in DNA: TGTGCCAGGAGCTTATTCCCGGTCCGCGCCTACGAGCAGTACTTC. It codes for CARSLFPVRAYEQYF. Using reference TRBV7-2 and TRBJ2-7 for the parts outside the CDR3, the full variable domain is GAGVSQSPSNKVTEKGKDVELRCDPISGHTALYWYRQSLGQGLEFLIYFQGNSAPDKSGLPSDRFSAERTGGSVSTLTIQRTQQEDSAVYLCARSLFPVRAYEQYFGPGTRLTVT.